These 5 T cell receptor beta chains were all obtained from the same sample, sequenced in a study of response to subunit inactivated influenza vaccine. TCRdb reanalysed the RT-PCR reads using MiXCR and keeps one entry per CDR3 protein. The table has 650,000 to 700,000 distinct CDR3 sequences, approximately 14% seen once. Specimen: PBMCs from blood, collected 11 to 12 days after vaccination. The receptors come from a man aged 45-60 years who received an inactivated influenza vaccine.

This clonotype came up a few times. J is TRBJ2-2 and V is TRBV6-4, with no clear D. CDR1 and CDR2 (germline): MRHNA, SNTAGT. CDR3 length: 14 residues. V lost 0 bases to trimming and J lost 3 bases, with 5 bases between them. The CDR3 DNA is TGTGCCAGCAGTGACTCGTTGGACACCGGGGAGCTGTTTTTT. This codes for CASSDSLDTGELFF.

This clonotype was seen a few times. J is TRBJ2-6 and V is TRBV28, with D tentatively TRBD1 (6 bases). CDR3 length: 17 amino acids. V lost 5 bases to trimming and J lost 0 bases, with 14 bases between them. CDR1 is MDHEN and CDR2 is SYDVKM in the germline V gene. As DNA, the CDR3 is TGTGCCAGCAGTCTCCCGGACAGCCTCTCTGGGGCCAACGTCCTGACTTTC. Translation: CASSLPDSLSGANVLTF.

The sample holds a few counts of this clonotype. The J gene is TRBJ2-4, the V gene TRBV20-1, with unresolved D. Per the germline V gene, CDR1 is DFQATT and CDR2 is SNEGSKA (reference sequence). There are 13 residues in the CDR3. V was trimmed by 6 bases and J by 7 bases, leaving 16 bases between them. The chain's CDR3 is CSARVALGNIQYF. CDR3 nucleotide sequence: TGCAGTGCCCGAGTGGCCCTAGGGAACATTCAGTACTTC.

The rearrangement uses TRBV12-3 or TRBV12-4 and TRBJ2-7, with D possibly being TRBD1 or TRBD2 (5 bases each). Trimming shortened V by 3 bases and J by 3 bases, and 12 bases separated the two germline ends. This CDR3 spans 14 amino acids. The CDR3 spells CASSLRGFLYEQYF. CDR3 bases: TGTGCCAGCAGTTTGAGGGGTTTCCTCTACGAGCAGTACTTC.

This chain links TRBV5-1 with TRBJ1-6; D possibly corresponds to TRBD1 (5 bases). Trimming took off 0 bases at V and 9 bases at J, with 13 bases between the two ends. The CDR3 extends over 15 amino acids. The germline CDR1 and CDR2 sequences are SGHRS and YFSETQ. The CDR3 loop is CASSLEPRETSPLHF. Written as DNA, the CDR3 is TGCGCCAGCAGCTTGGAACCCAGGGAAACTTCACCCCTCCACTTT.